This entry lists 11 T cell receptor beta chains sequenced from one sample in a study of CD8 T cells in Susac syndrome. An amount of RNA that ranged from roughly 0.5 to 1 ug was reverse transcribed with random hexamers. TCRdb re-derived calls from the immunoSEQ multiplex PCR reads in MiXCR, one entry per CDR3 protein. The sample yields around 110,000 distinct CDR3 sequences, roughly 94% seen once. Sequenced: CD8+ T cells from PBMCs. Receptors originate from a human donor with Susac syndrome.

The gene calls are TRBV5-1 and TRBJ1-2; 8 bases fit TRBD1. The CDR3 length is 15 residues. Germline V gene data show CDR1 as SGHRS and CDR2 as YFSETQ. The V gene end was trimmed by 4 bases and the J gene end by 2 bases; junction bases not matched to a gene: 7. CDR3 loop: CASSPSTGVNYGYTF. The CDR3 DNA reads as TGCGCCAGCAGCCCGTCGACAGGGGTGAACTATGGCTACACCTTC.

The CDR3, as DNA: TGTGCCAGCGGCACGACAGATACGCAGTATTTT. Translated: CASGTTDTQYF. The chain employs TRBV9 and TRBJ2-3; D is unresolved. Trimming stripped 7 bases from V and 3 bases from J, with 6 bases between. Germline lookup yields CDR1 SGDLS and CDR2 YYNGEE. This CDR3 comprises 11 residues.

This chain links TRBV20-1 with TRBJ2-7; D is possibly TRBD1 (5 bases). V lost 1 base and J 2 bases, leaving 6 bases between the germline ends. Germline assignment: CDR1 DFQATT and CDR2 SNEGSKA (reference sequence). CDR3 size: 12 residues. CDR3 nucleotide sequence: TGCAGTGCTAGAGGGGGCACCTACGAGCAGTACTTC. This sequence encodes CSARGGTYEQYF.

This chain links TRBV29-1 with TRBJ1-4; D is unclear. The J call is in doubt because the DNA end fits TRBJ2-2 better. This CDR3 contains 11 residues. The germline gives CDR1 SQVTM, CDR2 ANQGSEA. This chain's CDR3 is CSGGVGGELFF. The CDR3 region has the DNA TGCAGCGGGGGTGTGGGTGGGGAGCTGTTTTTT.

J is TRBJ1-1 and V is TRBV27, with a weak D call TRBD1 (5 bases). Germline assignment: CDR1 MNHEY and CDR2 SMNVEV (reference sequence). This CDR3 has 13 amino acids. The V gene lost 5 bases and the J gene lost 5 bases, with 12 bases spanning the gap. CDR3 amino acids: CASSPIGGTEAFF. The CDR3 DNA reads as TGTGCCAGCAGTCCAATCGGGGGTACTGAAGCTTTCTTT.

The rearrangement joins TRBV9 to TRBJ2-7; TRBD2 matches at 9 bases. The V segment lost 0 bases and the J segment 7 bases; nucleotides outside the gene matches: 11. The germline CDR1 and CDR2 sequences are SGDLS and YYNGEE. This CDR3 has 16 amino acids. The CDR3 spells CASSVEGLALSEEQYF. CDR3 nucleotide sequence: TGTGCCAGCAGCGTAGAGGGACTAGCCCTATCGGAAGAGCAGTACTTC.

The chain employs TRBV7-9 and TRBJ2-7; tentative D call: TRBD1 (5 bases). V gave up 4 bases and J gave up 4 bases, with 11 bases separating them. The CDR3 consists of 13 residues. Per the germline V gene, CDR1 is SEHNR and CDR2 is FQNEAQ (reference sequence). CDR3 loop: CASSWEGAYEQYF. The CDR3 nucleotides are TGTGCCAGCAGCTGGGAAGGGGCGTACGAGCAGTACTTC.

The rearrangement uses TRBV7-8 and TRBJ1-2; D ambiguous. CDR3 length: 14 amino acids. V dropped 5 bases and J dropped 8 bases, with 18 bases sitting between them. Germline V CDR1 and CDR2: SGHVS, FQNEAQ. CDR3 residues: CASSPRRGASGYTF. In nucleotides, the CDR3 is TGTGCCAGCAGCCCCCGCCGCGGTGCATCCGGCTACACCTTC.

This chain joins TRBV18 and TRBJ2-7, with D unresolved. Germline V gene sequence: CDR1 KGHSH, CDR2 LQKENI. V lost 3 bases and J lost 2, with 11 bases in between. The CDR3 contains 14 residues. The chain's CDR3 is CASSPIDGAYEQYF. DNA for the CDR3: TGTGCCAGCTCACCGATAGACGGAGCCTACGAGCAGTACTTC.

In DNA form, the CDR3 reads TGTGCCAGCAGCCCACGCACGGCCCCAGGATACGACAAAAACATTCAGTACTTC. Amino acid sequence: CASSPRTAPGYDKNIQYF. The rearrangement uses TRBV13 and TRBJ2-4; no clear D. V was cut by 5 bases and J by 3 bases, with 23 bases left in between. Germline CDR1 and CDR2: PRHDT and FYEKMQ (reference sequence). The CDR3 runs 18 residues. The whole variable domain, filled in from reference TRBV13 and TRBJ2-4, reads AAGVIQSPRHLIKEKRETATLKCYPIPRHDTVYWYQQGPGQDPQFLISFYEKMQSDKGSIPDRFSAQQFSDYHSELNMSSLELGDSALYFCASSPRTAPGYDKNIQYFGAGTRLSVL.

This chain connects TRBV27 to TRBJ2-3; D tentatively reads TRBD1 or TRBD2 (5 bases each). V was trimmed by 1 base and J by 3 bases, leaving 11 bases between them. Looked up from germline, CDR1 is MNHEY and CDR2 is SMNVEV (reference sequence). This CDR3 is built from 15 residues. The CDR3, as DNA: TGTGCCAGCAGTTTATGGGGGAGACAGACAGATACGCAGTATTTT. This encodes CASSLWGRQTDTQYF.